The rows below give T cell receptor beta chains drawn from one sample of a study of cytomegalovirus exposure and HLA in healthy donors. Libraries were prepared by immunoSEQ multiplex PCR; TCRdb keeps only in-frame clonotypes and omits some of them. Its listing shows approximately 75,000 clones. Sequenced: PBMCs. Receptors originate from a man aged 35 to 55 in good health and CMV-seronegative. CDR3s include the opening cysteine and the closing phenylalanine or tryptophan. D genes are given only for firm matches.

j_call | v_call | d_call | cdr3_aa | cdr3_nt
TRBJ1-1 | TRBV6-1 | . | CASSDLRSAFF | TGTGCCAGCAGTGACCTCCGGTCAGCTTTCTTT
TRBJ2-7 | TRBV2 | TRBD2 | CASSPGLAAYSYHEQYF | TGTGCCAGCAGTCCTGGACTAGCGGCTTATTCGTACCACGAGCAGTACTTC
TRBJ1-2 | TRBV5-8 | . | CASSLAALRGYGYTF | TGTGCCAGCAGCTTGGCGGCCTTACGAGGCTATGGCTACACCTTC
TRBJ1-3 | TRBV11-2 | . | CASSLEWGRWDTIYF | TGTGCCAGCAGCTTAGAATGGGGCCGGTGGGACACCATATATTTT
TRBJ2-7 | TRBV2 | . | CASRFQGSIDRQYF | TGTGCCAGCAGATTCCAGGGATCAATTGATCGGCAGTACTTC
TRBJ2-7 | TRBV6-5 | . | CASSLNGGSTYEQYF | TGTGCCAGCAGTCTCAACGGGGGTTCGACCTACGAGCAGTACTTC
TRBJ1-1 | TRBV5-1 | . | CASSPGVEAFF | TGCGCCAGCAGCCCGGGAGTTGAAGCTTTCTTT
TRBJ2-7 | TRBV27 | TRBD1 | CASSLWQGASYEQYF | TGTGCCAGCAGTTTATGGCAGGGGGCGAGCTACGAGCAGTACTTC
TRBJ2-1 | TRBV29-1 | . | CSVERGSYNEQFF | TGCAGCGTTGAGCGGGGCTCCTACAATGAGCAGTTCTTC
TRBJ2-3 | TRBV10-1 | . | CASSPGGDTQYF | TGCGCCAGCTCCCCAGGGGGGGATACGCAGTATTTT
TRBJ1-1 | TRBV7-9 | . | CASSLLGGMIMNTEAFF | TGTGCCAGCAGCTTACTAGGGGGTATGATCATGAACACTGAAGCTTTCTTT
TRBJ2-6 | TRBV7-2 | . | CASSLEGANVLTF | TGTGCCAGCAGCCTGGAGGGGGCCAACGTCCTGACTTTC
TRBJ2-3 | TRBV30 | TRBD1 | CAWSTTLAGGRTDTQYF | TGTGCCTGGAGTACGACCCTTGCAGGGGGCAGGACAGATACGCAGTATTTT
TRBJ1-1 | TRBV10-2 | . | CASRTDLNTEAFF | TGCGCCAGCAGGACTGACCTGAACACTGAAGCTTTCTTT